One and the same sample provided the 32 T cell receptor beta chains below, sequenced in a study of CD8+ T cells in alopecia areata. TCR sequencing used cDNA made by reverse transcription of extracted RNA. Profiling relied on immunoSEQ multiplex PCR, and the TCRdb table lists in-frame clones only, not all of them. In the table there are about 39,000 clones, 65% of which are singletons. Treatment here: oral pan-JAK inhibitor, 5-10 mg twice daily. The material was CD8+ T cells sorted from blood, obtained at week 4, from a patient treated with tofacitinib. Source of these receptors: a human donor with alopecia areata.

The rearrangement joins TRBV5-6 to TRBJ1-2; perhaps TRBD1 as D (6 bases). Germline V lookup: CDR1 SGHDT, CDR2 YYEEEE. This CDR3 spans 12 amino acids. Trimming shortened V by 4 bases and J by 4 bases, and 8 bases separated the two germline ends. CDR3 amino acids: CASSMGAYGYTF. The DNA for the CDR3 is TGTGCCAGCAGCATGGGGGCCTATGGCTACACCTTC.

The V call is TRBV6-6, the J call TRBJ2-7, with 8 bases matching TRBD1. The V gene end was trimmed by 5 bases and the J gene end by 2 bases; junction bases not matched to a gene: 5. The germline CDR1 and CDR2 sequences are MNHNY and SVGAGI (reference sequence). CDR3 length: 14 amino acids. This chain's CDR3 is CASSTGGNPYEQYF. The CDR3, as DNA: TGTGCCAGCAGTACAGGGGGTAACCCCTACGAGCAGTACTTC.

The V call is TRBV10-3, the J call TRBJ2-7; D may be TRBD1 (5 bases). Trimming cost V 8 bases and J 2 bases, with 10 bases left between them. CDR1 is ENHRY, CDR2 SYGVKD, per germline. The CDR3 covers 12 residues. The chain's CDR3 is CAIGTGAYEQYF. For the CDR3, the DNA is TGTGCCATCGGAACAGGTGCCTACGAGCAGTACTTC.

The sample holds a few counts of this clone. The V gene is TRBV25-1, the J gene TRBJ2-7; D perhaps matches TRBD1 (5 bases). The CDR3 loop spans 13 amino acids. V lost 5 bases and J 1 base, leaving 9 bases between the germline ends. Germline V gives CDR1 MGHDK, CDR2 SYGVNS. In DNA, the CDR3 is TGTGCCAGCAGTCAGACAGAATCCTACGAGCAGTACTTC. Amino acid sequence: CASSQTESYEQYF.

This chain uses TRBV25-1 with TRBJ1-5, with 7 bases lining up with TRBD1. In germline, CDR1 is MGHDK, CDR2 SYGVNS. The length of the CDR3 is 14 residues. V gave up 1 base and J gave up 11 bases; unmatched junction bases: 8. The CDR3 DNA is TGTGCCAGCAGTGAATGGGCAGGGGGAAGAGCCCAGCATTTT. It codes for CASSEWAGGRAQHF.

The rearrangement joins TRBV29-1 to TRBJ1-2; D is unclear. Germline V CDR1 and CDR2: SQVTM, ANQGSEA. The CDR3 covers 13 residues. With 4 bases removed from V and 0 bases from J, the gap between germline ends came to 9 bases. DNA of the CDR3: TGCAGCGTTGTTTTTTCAGCTAACTATGGCTACACCTTC. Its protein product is CSVVFSANYGYTF.

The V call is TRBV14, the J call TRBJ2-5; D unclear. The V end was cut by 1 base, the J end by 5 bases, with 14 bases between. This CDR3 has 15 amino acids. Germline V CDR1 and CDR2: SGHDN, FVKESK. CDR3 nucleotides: TGTGCCAGCAGCCAAGGAGAGGCAGTGAGGGAGACCCAGTACTTC. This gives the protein CASSQGEAVRETQYF. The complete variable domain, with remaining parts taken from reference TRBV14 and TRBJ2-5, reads EAGVTQFPSHSVIEKGQTVTLRCDPISGHDNLYWYRRVMGKEIKFLLHFVKESKQDESGMPNNRFLAERTGGTYSTLKVQPAELEDSGVYFCASSQGEAVRETQYFGPGTRLLVL.

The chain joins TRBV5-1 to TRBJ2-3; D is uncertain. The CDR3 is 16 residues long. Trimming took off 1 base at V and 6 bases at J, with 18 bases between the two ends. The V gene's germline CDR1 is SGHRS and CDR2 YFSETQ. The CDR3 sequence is CASSLFSPGPKDTQYF. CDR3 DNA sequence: TGCGCCAGCAGCTTGTTTTCCCCCGGGCCGAAGGATACGCAGTATTTT.

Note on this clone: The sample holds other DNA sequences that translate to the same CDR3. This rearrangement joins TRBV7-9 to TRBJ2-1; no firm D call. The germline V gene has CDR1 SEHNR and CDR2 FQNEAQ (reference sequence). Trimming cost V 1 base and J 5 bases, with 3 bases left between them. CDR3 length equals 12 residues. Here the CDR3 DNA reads TGTGCCAGCAGCTTAGGGGACAATGAGCAGTTCTTC. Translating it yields CASSLGDNEQFF.

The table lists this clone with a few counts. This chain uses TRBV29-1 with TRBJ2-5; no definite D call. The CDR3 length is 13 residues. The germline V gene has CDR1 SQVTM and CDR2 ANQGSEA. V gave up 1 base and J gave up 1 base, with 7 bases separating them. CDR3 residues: CSVEGTIQETQYF. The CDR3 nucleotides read TGCAGCGTTGAAGGCACCATCCAAGAGACCCAGTACTTC. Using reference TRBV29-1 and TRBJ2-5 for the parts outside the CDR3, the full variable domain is SAVISQKPSRDICQRGTSLTIQCQVDSQVTMMFWYRQQPGQSLTLIATANQGSEATYESGFVIDKFPISRPNLTFSTLTVSNMSPEDSSIYLCSVEGTIQETQYFGPGTRLLVL.

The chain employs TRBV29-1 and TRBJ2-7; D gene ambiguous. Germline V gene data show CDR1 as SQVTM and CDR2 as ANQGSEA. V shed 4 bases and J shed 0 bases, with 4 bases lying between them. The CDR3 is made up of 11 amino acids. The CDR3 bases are TGCAGCGTTGTTAGCTCCTACGAGCAGTACTTC. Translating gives CSVVSSYEQYF.

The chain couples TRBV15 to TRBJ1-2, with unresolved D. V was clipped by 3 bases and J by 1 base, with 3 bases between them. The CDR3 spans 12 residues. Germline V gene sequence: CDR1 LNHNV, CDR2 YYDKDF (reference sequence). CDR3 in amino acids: CATSSDNYGYTF. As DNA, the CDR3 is TGTGCCACCAGCAGTGATAACTATGGCTACACCTTC. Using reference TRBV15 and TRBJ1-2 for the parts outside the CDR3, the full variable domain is DAMVIQNPRYQVTQFGKPVTLSCSQTLNHNVMYWYQQKSSQAPKLLFHYYDKDFNNEADTPDNFQSRRPNTSFCFLDIRSPGLGDTAMYLCATSSDNYGYTFGSGTRLTVV.

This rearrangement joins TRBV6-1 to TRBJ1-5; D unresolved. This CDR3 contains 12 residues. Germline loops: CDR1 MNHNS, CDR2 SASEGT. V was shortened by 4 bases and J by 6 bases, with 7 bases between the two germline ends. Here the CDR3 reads CASSVVGQPQHF. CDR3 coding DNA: TGTGCCAGCAGTGTCGTCGGTCAGCCCCAGCATTTT.

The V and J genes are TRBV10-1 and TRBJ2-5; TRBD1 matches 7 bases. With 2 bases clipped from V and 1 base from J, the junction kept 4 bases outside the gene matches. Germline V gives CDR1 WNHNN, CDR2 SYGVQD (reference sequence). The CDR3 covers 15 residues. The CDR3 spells CASSETTGPQETQYF. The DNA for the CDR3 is TGCGCCAGCAGTGAGACGACAGGGCCCCAAGAGACCCAGTACTTC.

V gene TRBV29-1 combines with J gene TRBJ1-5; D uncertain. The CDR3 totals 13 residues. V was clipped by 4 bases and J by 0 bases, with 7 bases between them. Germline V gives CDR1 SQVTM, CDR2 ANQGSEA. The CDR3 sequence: CSVVSDSNQPQHF. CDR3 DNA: TGCAGCGTTGTATCTGATAGCAATCAGCCCCAGCATTTT. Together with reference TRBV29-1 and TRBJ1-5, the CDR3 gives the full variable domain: SAVISQKPSRDICQRGTSLTIQCQVDSQVTMMFWYRQQPGQSLTLIATANQGSEATYESGFVIDKFPISRPNLTFSTLTVSNMSPEDSSIYLCSVVSDSNQPQHFGDGTRLSIL.

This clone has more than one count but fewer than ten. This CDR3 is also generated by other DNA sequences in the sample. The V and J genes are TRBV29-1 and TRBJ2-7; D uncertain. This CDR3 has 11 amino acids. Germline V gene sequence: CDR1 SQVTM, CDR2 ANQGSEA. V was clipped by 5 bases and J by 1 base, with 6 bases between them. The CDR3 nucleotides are TGCAGCGTTACAGTGTCCTACGAGCAGTACTTC. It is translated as CSVTVSYEQYF.

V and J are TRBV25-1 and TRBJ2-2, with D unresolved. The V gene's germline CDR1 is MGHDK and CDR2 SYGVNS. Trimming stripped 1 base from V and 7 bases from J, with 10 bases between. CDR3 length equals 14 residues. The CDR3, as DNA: TGTGCCAGCAGTGAATTTGGTCCAGGCGGGGAGCTGTTTTTT. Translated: CASSEFGPGGELFF.

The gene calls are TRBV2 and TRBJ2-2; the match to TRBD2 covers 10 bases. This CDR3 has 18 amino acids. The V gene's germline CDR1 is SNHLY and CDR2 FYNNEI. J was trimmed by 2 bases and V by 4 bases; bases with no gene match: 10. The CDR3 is CASSGGLAVMTNTGELFF. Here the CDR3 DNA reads TGTGCCAGCAGTGGCGGACTAGCGGTTATGACAAACACCGGGGAGCTGTTTTTT.

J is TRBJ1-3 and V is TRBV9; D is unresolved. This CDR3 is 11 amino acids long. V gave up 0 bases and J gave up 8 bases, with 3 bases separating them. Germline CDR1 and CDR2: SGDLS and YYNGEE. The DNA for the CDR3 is TGTGCCAGCAGCGTAGATGACACCATATATTTT. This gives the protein CASSVDDTIYF.

CDR3 sequence (DNA): TGCGCCAGCAGCCAAGGGACATCGAGCTCCTACGAGCAGTACTTC. Protein: CASSQGTSSSYEQYF. V usage is TRBV4-3 and J usage is TRBJ2-7; a possible D gene is TRBD1 (5 bases). V lost 1 base to trimming and J lost 0 bases, with 10 bases between them. CDR3 length equals 15 residues. In germline, CDR1 is LGHNA, CDR2 YSLEER.

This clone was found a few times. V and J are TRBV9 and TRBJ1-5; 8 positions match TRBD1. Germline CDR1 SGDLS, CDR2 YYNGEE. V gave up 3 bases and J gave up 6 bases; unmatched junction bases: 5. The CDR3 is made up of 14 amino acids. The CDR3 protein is CASSDGQGPQPQHF. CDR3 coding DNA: TGTGCCAGCAGCGACGGACAGGGACCTCAGCCCCAGCATTTT.

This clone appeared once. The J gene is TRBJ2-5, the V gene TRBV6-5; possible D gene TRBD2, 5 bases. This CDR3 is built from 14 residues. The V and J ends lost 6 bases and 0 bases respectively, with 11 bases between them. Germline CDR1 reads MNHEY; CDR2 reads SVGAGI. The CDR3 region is CASSTLRDQETQYF. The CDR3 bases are TGTGCCAGCAGCACCCTGCGGGACCAAGAGACCCAGTACTTC.

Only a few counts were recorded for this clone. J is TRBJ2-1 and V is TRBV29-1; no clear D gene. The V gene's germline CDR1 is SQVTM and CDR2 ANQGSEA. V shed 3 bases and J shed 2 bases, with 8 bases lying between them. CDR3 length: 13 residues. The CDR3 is CSVEQVPYNEQFF. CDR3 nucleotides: TGCAGCGTTGAGCAAGTACCCTACAATGAGCAGTTCTTC.

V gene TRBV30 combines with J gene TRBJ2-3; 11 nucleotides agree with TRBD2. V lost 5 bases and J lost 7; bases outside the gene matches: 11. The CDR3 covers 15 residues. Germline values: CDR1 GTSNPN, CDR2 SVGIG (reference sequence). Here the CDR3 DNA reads TGTGCCTGGGGATCGACTAGCGGGGAGAGCAATACGCAGTATTTT. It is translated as CAWGSTSGESNTQYF.

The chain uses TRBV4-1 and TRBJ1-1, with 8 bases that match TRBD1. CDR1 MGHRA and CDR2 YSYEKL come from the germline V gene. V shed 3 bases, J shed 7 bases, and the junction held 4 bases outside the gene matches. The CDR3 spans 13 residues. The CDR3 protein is CASSQDRVGEAFF. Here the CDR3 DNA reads TGCGCCAGCAGCCAGGACAGGGTGGGTGAAGCTTTCTTT.

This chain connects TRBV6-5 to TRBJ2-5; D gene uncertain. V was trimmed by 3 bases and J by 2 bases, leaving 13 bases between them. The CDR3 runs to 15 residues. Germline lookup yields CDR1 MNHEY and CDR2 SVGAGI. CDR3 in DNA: TGTGCCAGCAGTTATTCCGAGTGGGGTCAAGAGACCCAGTACTTC. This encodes CASSYSEWGQETQYF.

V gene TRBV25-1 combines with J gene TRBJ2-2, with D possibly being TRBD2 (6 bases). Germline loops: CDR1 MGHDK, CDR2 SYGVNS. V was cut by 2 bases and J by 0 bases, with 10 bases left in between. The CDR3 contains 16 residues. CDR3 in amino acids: CASSELGGPNTGELFF. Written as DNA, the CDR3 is TGTGCCAGCAGTGAACTGGGGGGACCGAACACCGGGGAGCTGTTTTTT. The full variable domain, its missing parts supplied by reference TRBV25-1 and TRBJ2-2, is EADIYQTPRYLVIGTGKKITLECSQTMGHDKMYWYQQDPGMELHLIHYSYGVNSTEKGDLSSESTVSRIRTEHFPLTLESARPSHTSQYLCASSELGGPNTGELFFGEGSRLTVL.

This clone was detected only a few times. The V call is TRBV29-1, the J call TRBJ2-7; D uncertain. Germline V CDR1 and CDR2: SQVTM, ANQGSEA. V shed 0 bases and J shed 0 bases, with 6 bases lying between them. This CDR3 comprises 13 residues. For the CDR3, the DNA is TGCAGCGTTGAAGAAGGAAGCTCCTACGAGCAGTACTTC. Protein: CSVEEGSSYEQYF.

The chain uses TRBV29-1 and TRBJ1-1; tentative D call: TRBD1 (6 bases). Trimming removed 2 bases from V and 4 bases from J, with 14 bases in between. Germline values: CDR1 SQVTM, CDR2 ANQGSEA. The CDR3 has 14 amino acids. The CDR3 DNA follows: TGCAGCGTTGAACCCGGGGGGCTCGGCACTGAAGCTTTCTTT. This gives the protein CSVEPGGLGTEAFF.

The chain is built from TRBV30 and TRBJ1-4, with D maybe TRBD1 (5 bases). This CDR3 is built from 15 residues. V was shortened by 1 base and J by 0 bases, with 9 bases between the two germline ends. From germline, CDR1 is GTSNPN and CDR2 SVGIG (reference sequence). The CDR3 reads CAWSAGKTTNEKLFF. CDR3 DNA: TGTGCCTGGAGTGCAGGGAAGACAACTAATGAAAAACTGTTTTTT.

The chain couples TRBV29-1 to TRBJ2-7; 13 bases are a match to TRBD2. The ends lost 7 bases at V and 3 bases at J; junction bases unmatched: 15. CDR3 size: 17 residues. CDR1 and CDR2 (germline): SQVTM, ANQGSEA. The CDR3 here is CSARTSGGSTQVYEQYF. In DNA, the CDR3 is TGCAGCGCCCGGACTAGCGGGGGATCTACCCAAGTCTACGAGCAGTACTTC.

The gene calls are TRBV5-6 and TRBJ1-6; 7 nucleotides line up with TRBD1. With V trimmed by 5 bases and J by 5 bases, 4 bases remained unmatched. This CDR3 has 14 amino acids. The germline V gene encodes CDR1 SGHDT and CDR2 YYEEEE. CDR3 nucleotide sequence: TGTGCCAGCAGGGCGACAGGGAATAATTCACCCCTCCACTTT. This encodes CASRATGNNSPLHF.